This T cell receptor (beta chain) was documented in a study of radiotherapy plus CTLA-4 blockade in lung cancer. As to this clone: No antigen is known for it.

TCRdb keeps only in-frame clones here, not all; method: immunoSEQ multiplex PCR. The data contain approximately 37,000 clones, about 75% of them singletons. Study-wide findings and caveats: The authors reported that early blood T cell clone dynamics, with interferon-beta, best predicted response. After treatment with radiotherapy plus ipilimumab, TCR clones that came from the tumor expanded in blood.

Source: peripheral blood, taken from a patient treated with radiotherapy plus ipilimumab. This clonotype was obtained from a human donor with non-small cell lung cancer who had stable disease on radiotherapy plus ipilimumab.

The CDR3 region has the DNA TGTGCCAGTAGTATCGGTGCAGGGGCCCTAGGGGCCAACGTCCTGACTTTC. It yields the protein CASSIGAGALGANVLTF. This chain links TRBV19 with TRBJ2-6; a weak D match, TRBD1 (6 bases). V was trimmed by 3 bases and J by 4 bases, leaving 16 bases between them. Germline values: CDR1 LNHDA, CDR2 SQIVND (reference sequence). This CDR3 contains 17 residues.